The 20 T cell receptor beta chains given below trace back to one sample, sequenced in a study of beta chain features in type 1 diabetes. Their recognized antigens are unknown. Study results and limitations: In every one of the four CD4+ subsets, TCRB CDR3s were moderately but significantly shorter in Type 1 diabetes patients.

Of the isolated RNA, all was reverse transcribed, and so the sequenced material was expressed TCRB transcripts. Sequencing used immunoSEQ multiplex PCR; TCRdb keeps in-frame clones, though not all of them. Altogether about 16,000 clones are present, roughly 72% being singletons, with the ten largest covering 0.75% to 0.85%. Sequencing was carried out using stem cell memory CD4+ T cells from blood. These receptors were collected from a man aged 25-45 years with type 1 diabetes.

Of note for this clone: This specimen includes other DNA sequences encoding the same CDR3. The chain combines TRBV7-9 with TRBJ2-3; D is unclear. Deletions cut 5 bases from V and 3 bases from J, with 9 bases between. CDR1 and CDR2 from the germline V gene are SEHNR and FQNEAQ (reference sequence). The CDR3 runs to 13 residues. CDR3 sequence (DNA): TGTGCCAGCAGCCCCGGGTTAACAGATACGCAGTATTTT. This gives the protein CASSPGLTDTQYF.

There are a few counts of this clone. The genes are TRBV7-2 and TRBJ2-1; D remains ambiguous. The CDR3 contains 15 residues. Trimming removed 3 bases at V and 6 bases at J, with 15 bases between. Per germline, CDR1 SGHTA and CDR2 FQGNSA. This CDR3 reads CASSFEPPNPNEQFF. The CDR3 DNA reads TGTGCCAGCAGCTTTGAGCCCCCTAATCCCAATGAGCAGTTCTTC.

This chain links TRBV6-6 with TRBJ2-2, with 9 bases lining up with TRBD1. V dropped 5 bases and J dropped 7; count of bases not matched to a gene: 11. The CDR3 extends over 16 amino acids. Germline V lookup: CDR1 MNHNY, CDR2 SVGAGI (reference sequence). CDR3 protein: CASSQLQGAGFGELFF. CDR3 sequence (DNA): TGTGCCAGCAGTCAATTACAGGGGGCCGGGTTCGGGGAGCTGTTTTTT.

This sequence joins TRBV5-1 and TRBJ2-5, with 7 bases identical to TRBD2. The V gene's germline CDR1 is SGHRS and CDR2 YFSETQ. Trimming removed 4 bases from V and 5 bases from J; junction bases left unmatched: 8. The CDR3 covers 14 residues. The CDR3, as DNA: TGCGCCAGCAGCGTAGGAGCGGGGCGGGAGACCCAGTACTTC. This translates into CASSVGAGRETQYF. Full variable domain (missing parts from reference TRBV5-1 and TRBJ2-5): KAGVTQTPRYLIKTRGQQVTLSCSPISGHRSVSWYQQTPGQGLQFLFEYFSETQRNKGNFPGRFSGRQFSNSRSEMNVSTLELGDSALYLCASSVGAGRETQYFGPGTRLLVL.

This clone was counted a few times. The rearrangement joins TRBV28 to TRBJ1-2; 11 bases align to TRBD1. The ends lost 6 bases at V and 6 bases at J; junction bases unmatched: 6. CDR1 is MDHEN, CDR2 SYDVKM, per germline. CDR3 size: 14 residues. This chain's CDR3 is CASSFGDRGNGYTF. CDR3 in DNA: TGTGCCAGCAGCTTCGGGGACAGGGGGAATGGCTACACCTTC.

This chain joins TRBV11-2 and TRBJ2-1; D remains ambiguous. Germline CDR1 is SGHAT and CDR2 is FQNNGV. The CDR3 is made up of 11 amino acids. Trimming took 5 bases from V and 8 from J, leaving 7 bases between them. CDR3 bases: TGTGCCAGCAGCCCCCATTATGAGCAGTTCTTC. Amino acids: CASSPHYEQFF.

The genes are TRBV30 and TRBJ1-2, with TRBD1 matching over 8 bases. This CDR3 region has 14 residues. The junction had 9 bases not matched to a gene; V was cut back by 1 base and J by 8 bases. Per germline, CDR1 GTSNPN and CDR2 SVGIG (reference sequence). In DNA form, the CDR3 reads TGTGCCTGGAGTGCCTCGTGGACAGGGAAAGGCTACACCTTC. It codes for CAWSASWTGKGYTF.

This chain uses TRBV7-9 with TRBJ1-2, with D possibly TRBD1 on 5 matching bases. Germline loops: CDR1 SEHNR, CDR2 FQNEAQ (reference sequence). V lost 3 bases, J lost 6 bases, and 8 bases lay in between. This CDR3 contains 12 residues. The CDR3 loop is CASSFSGDGYTF. CDR3 in DNA: TGTGCCAGCAGCTTTTCGGGGGATGGCTACACCTTC.

This chain links TRBV5-1 with TRBJ1-2, with a weak D call TRBD1 (5 bases). V was pared by 4 bases and J by 5 bases, with 12 bases between. Germline values: CDR1 SGHRS, CDR2 YFSETQ. This CDR3 region has 13 residues. CDR3 DNA sequence: TGCGCCAGCAGCGAGACCCCAGGGTATGGCTACACCTTC. Translation gives CASSETPGYGYTF.

The rearrangement joins TRBV7-2 to TRBJ2-7, with 7 bases matching TRBD2. This CDR3 spans 15 amino acids. J lost 2 bases, V lost 0 bases, and 4 bases had no gene match. Germline V CDR1 and CDR2: SGHTA, FQGNSA. CDR3 in DNA: TGTGCCAGCAGCTTAGCAGCGGGGTTGGCCTACGAGCAGTACTTC. It yields the protein CASSLAAGLAYEQYF.

The chain joins TRBV16 to TRBJ1-1; D remains unclear. Germline V lookup: CDR1 KGHSY, CDR2 FQNENV. CDR3 length: 13 residues. Trimming shortened V by 2 bases and J by 1 base, and 5 bases separated the two germline ends. CDR3 sequence reads: CASSQQENTEAFF. CDR3 sequence (DNA): TGTGCCAGCAGCCAACAGGAGAACACTGAAGCTTTCTTT.

The chain links TRBV30 to TRBJ2-1, with 12 bases lining up with TRBD2. J lost 2 bases, V lost 0 bases, and 11 bases had no gene match. The CDR3 is 19 amino acids. Germline V gives CDR1 GTSNPN, CDR2 SVGIG (reference sequence). The CDR3 coding sequence is TGTGCCTGGAGTGTACTAGCGGGGGGTTACGCATTTACCTACAATGAGCAGTTCTTC. This translates into CAWSVLAGGYAFTYNEQFF.

The V and J genes are TRBV2 and TRBJ1-1; D gene unclear. V was clipped by 6 bases and J by 2 bases, with 10 bases between them. The CDR3 is made up of 13 amino acids. Germline V CDR1 and CDR2: SNHLY, FYNNEI. CDR3 nucleotides: TGTGCCAGCAGCCCTGACATTAACACTGAAGCTTTCTTT. Translation gives CASSPDINTEAFF.

The chain uses TRBV2 and TRBJ1-6; the D is unclear. CDR1 and CDR2 (germline): SNHLY, FYNNEI. CDR3 length equals 12 residues. Deletions cut 6 bases from V and 13 bases from J, with 13 bases between. The DNA for the CDR3 is TGTGCCAGCAGCGAACCAAGGCGGCCCCTCCACTTT. Translating it yields CASSEPRRPLHF.

The rearrangement joins TRBV5-6 to TRBJ2-7; the match to TRBD2 covers 7 bases. The CDR3 has 16 residues. In germline, CDR1 is SGHDT, CDR2 YYEEEE. The ends lost 3 bases at V and 1 base at J; junction bases unmatched: 10. CDR3 sequence: CASSYAGDTTSYEQYF. In DNA form, the CDR3 reads TGTGCCAGCAGCTACGCGGGAGACACAACTTCCTACGAGCAGTACTTC.

The chain joins TRBV2 to TRBJ1-1, with D unclear. Germline CDR1 and CDR2: SNHLY and FYNNEI. The germline V and J ends were trimmed by 4 bases and 1 base, with 7 bases remaining between them. The CDR3 is 13 amino acids. The CDR3: CASSANGNTEAFF. CDR3 coding DNA: TGTGCCAGCAGTGCAAACGGGAACACTGAAGCTTTCTTT.

This clone was seen a handful of times. The chain joins TRBV28 to TRBJ2-5, with 7 nucleotides matching TRBD2. The ends lost 2 bases at V and 5 bases at J; junction bases unmatched: 11. The CDR3 is made up of 16 amino acids. Germline assignment: CDR1 MDHEN and CDR2 SYDVKM. The CDR3 nucleotides read TGTGCCAGCAGTTTACTCCAGACTAGCCCGCGGGAGACCCAGTACTTC. Encoded protein: CASSLLQTSPRETQYF.

The chain employs TRBV6-1 and TRBJ1-5, with D maybe TRBD1 (6 bases). V lost 1 base, J lost 0 bases, and 16 bases lay in between. The CDR3 is 18 residues long. Germline V CDR1 and CDR2: MNHNS, SASEGT. DNA for the CDR3: TGTGCCAGCAGTGAAGAGAGGGGGGGGTGGGCTAGCAATCAGCCCCAGCATTTT. The encoded protein is CASSEERGGWASNQPQHF.

The chain combines TRBV5-1 with TRBJ2-3, with D maybe TRBD2 (6 bases). This CDR3 spans 18 amino acids. Germline V lookup: CDR1 SGHRS, CDR2 YFSETQ. The V gene lost 5 bases and the J gene lost 0 bases, with 22 bases spanning the gap. In nucleotides, the CDR3 is TGCGCCAGCAGTGCGGGGCGACCTCAGGAGCGAAGCACAGATACGCAGTATTTT. Amino acids: CASSAGRPQERSTDTQYF.

In this sample, this clone turned up a few times. The chain links TRBV5-1 to TRBJ2-5; TRBD1 aligns across 8 bases. The J call is doubtful: the DNA matches TRBJ2-7 better. This CDR3 is 14 amino acids long. The germline gives CDR1 SGHRS, CDR2 YFSETQ. CDR3 region: CASSVTGVSYEQYF. The CDR3 region has the DNA TGCGCCAGCAGCGTGACAGGGGTGAGTTACGAGCAGTACTTC.